This TCR beta chain originates from a study of blood T cell repertoires in COVID-19. Across the study: PBMCs, B-cell-depleted T cells, or T cells provided the cDNA or gDNA that made up the material.

Generated by immunoSEQ multiplex PCR, the TCRdb table keeps only in-frame clones and is missing some. The table shows around 450,000 clones, with about 85% occurring only once. The V gene's germline CDR1 is MNHEY and CDR2 SMNVEV (reference sequence). CDR3 length equals 13 residues. The V and J ends lost 5 bases and 0 bases respectively, with 8 bases between them. Material: PBMCs or T cells enriched from blood (not recorded which). The V call is TRBV27, the J call TRBJ2-7, with TRBD1 as a possible D gene (5 bases). The receptor was derived from a woman between 18 and 30 years old who had recovered from COVID-19. CDR3 protein: CASSRQSSYEQYF. Written as DNA, the CDR3 is TGTGCCAGCAGTCGACAGAGCTCCTACGAGCAGTACTTC.